The present T cell receptor (beta chain) was sequenced within a study of blood T cell repertoires in COVID-19. As for the study in general: The study drew acute and convalescent COVID-19 samples from the United States, Italy and Spain. The analysed material was cDNA or gDNA that came from T cells, B-cell-depleted T cells, or PBMCs.

Per the original methods: Amplifying reference gene primers gave estimates of nucleated cell counts. TCRdb keeps only in-frame clones here, not all; method: immunoSEQ multiplex PCR. The DNA gave D and trimming, while V, J and clone size come from that table. This table has about 150,000 clones, around 89% appearing once. CDR3 length equals 15 residues. The trim removed 5 bases at V and 2 bases at J, leaving 6 bases unmatched. CDR1 SGHTA and CDR2 FQGNSA come from the germline V gene. Specimen: peripheral blood. The sequence derives from a man in his sixties with acute or convalescent COVID-19. The chain uses TRBV7-2 and TRBJ1-5; 7 nucleotides align to TRBD1. In DNA, the CDR3 is TGTGCCAGCAGCCCGACAGGGAGCGGCAATCAGCCCCAGCATTTT. Translation gives CASSPTGSGNQPQHF.